Sequencing of this T cell receptor (beta chain) was carried out in a study of radiation and T cells in renal cell carcinoma. Whole-study results and caveats: No pretreatment tumor biopsies were available for baseline clonotypes.

Time point here: blood 2 weeks post-SBRT. Treatment described: 15 Gy SBRT to primary tumor, nephrectomy 4 weeks later. Notes on this clone: What it binds is unknown.

This CDR3 comprises 15 residues. The V end was cut by 0 bases, the J end by 1 base, with 12 bases between. The V gene's germline CDR1 is SQVTM and CDR2 ANQGSEA. The repertoire was sequenced with immunoSEQ multiplex PCR; TCRdb's copy has only in-frame clones and lacks some. The repertoire holds roughly 120,000 clones, with 70% to 90% as singletons. The J gene is TRBJ1-2, the V gene TRBV29-1; D remains ambiguous. This material consisted of blood, taken from a patient whose treatment included radiotherapy and nephrectomy. This TCR was sampled from a woman aged 55-70 years with renal cell carcinoma. CDR3 DNA: TGCAGCGTTGAAGATCTCGGATTCTTTAACTATGGCTACACCTTC. Amino acid sequence: CSVEDLGFFNYGYTF.